Listed below are T cell receptor beta chains from one sample, sequenced in a study of blood T cell repertoires in COVID-19. Profiled with immunoSEQ multiplex PCR; TCRdb holds only in-frame clones, not every one. In the table there are about 130,000 clones, about 89% of which are singletons. The sample was peripheral blood. These receptors originate from a woman in her 70s with COVID-19, enrolled during active disease. The CDR3 runs from the conserved cysteine through the conserved F or W. D genes are given only for firm matches. Only some rows state a clone size, as once, few, many or a class for expanded clones.

cdr3_nt cdr3_aa d_call v_call clone_size j_call
TGTGCCAGCAGCTTATTTTTGGGGGGATTCGCCTACGAGCAGTACTTC CASSLFLGGFAYEQYF - TRBV11-2 - TRBJ2-7
TGTGCCAGCAGCAAAGGCGCGAGTGGGACAGAGAGTCTTAGCTACACCTTC CASSKGASGTESLSYTF - TRBV21-1 - TRBJ1-2
TGTGCCAGCAGCGTAGAAGGGGGAGAGGAGACCCAGTACTTC CASSVEGGEETQYF - TRBV9 - TRBJ2-5
TGTGCCAGCCAGGGACAGGGGACCCATCAGCCCCAGCATTTT CASQGQGTHQPQHF TRBD1 TRBV19 - TRBJ1-5
TGTGCCAGCAGCCAAAACAGGGGAGGAAGCAATCAGCCCCAGCATTTT CASSQNRGGSNQPQHF TRBD1 TRBV3-1/TRBV3-2 - TRBJ1-5
TGTGCCAGCAGCCAAGATCCGGGGGGCCCCCCCTATGGCTACACCTTC CASSQDPGGPPYGYTF - TRBV3-1/TRBV3-2 - TRBJ1-2
TGTGCTAGCAGCTTAACTGGAGCCGGGGGACAAGAGACCCAGTACTTC CASSLTGAGGQETQYF - TRBV7-7 - TRBJ2-5
TGTGCCAGCAGCTTTTCTTCAGATACGCAGTATTTT CASSFSSDTQYF - TRBV5-8 - TRBJ2-3
TGTGCCAGCAGATTAGCGGGGGTCCAAGAGACCCAGTACTTC CASRLAGVQETQYF TRBD2 TRBV28 - TRBJ2-5
TGCGCCAGCAGCTCCCGGGACAGGGGGATGGTGAACACTGAAGCTTTCTTT CASSSRDRGMVNTEAFF TRBD1 TRBV5-1 - TRBJ1-1
TGTGCCAGCAGCTTAGGCAGGGGGCATAGCAATCAGCCCCAGCATTTT CASSLGRGHSNQPQHF TRBD1 TRBV7-9 - TRBJ1-5
TGTGCCAGCAGTTCTCACGGGGGGTACCAAGAGACCCAGTACTTC CASSSHGGYQETQYF TRBD2 TRBV28 few TRBJ2-5
TGTGCCAGCAGCTTGGCGGGGAGAGGCACAGATACGCAGTATTTT CASSLAGRGTDTQYF - TRBV5-6 - TRBJ2-3
TGTGCCACCAGTGACCAGGGGACAGGGGACGACAATGAGCAGTTCTTC CATSDQGTGDDNEQFF TRBD1 TRBV24-1 - TRBJ2-1
TGTGCCAGCAGCCAAGTCCTAGCGGGGGGGCAAAACATTCAGTACTTC CASSQVLAGGQNIQYF TRBD2 TRBV3-1/TRBV3-2 - TRBJ2-4
TGTGCCAGCAGCTTCTCCAGGGGGGCCGGGAATGAGCAGTTCTTC CASSFSRGAGNEQFF - TRBV7-3 - TRBJ2-1
TGTGCCAGCAGTGAAAGGACTAGCGGGGGAACGAATGAGCAGTTCTTC CASSERTSGGTNEQFF TRBD2 TRBV2 - TRBJ2-1
TGTGCCAGTAGGGTAACAGGGTGGAACGGGGAGCTGTTTTTT CASRVTGWNGELFF - TRBV19 - TRBJ2-2
TGTGCCAGCAGCCTCCTCCTCTCTGGAAACACCATATATTTT CASSLLLSGNTIYF - TRBV11-2 - TRBJ1-3
TGCGCCAGCAGCTCGGGAAGCAGCTCTGGGGCCAACGTCCTGACTTTC CASSSGSSSGANVLTF - TRBV5-1 - TRBJ2-6
TGCGCCAGCAGCCAAGAAGGGACTAGCTTAGGCACCGGGGAGCTGTTTTTT CASSQEGTSLGTGELFF TRBD2 TRBV4-1 - TRBJ2-2
TGTGCCAGCAGCCAAGGGACTAGCGGGGGTTATGAGACCCAGTACTTC CASSQGTSGGYETQYF TRBD2 TRBV3-1/TRBV3-2 - TRBJ2-5
TGTGCCAGCAGTTACCGTGGACACTCAACTAATGAAAAACTGTTTTTT CASSYRGHSTNEKLFF - TRBV6-5 - TRBJ1-4
TGTGCCAGCAGCCGGACCGGGACAGGGGCCAATGAGCAGTTCTTC CASSRTGTGANEQFF TRBD1 TRBV5-4 - TRBJ2-1
TGTGCCAGCTCACCGCGGGGTCTGAAGGCCCAAGAGACCCAGTACTTC CASSPRGLKAQETQYF - TRBV18 - TRBJ2-5
TGCGCCAGCAGCTTGGTTGGCGGGTCGGCGGAGACCCAGTACTTC CASSLVGGSAETQYF - TRBV5-1 few TRBJ2-5
TGTGCCAGCAGCCGCGGCGGAGATTCGAACACTGAAGCTTTCTTT CASSRGGDSNTEAFF - TRBV7-8 - TRBJ1-1
TGTGCCAGCACCAGCCCAGGAGGGACTGAAGCTTTCTTT CASTSPGGTEAFF - TRBV25-1 - TRBJ1-1
TGTGCCAGCAGCCCAGACAGGGGAAGTGGAAACACCATATATTTT CASSPDRGSGNTIYF TRBD1 TRBV7-9 - TRBJ1-3
TGTGCCAGCAGCCAATCAACTTTAAACTATGGCTACACCTTC CASSQSTLNYGYTF - TRBV3-1/TRBV3-2 - TRBJ1-2
TGTGCCAGCAGCTTACAGGGGGCTAATGAGCAGTTCTTC CASSLQGANEQFF TRBD1 TRBV7-7 - TRBJ2-1
TGTGCCTGGAGTGTACGCGGTGGGTTGTCCTACAATGAGCAGTTCTTC CAWSVRGGLSYNEQFF - TRBV30 - TRBJ2-1
TGTGCCAGCAGACCAGGGTCCCCTCTCGATCAGTACTTC CASRPGSPLDQYF - TRBV28 - TRBJ2-7
TGTGCCATCAGTCTAGAGGGTTCTAGCCAGCCCCAGCATTTT CAISLEGSSQPQHF - TRBV10-3 - TRBJ1-5
TGTGCCAGCAGCTGGGACAAGGGTGAAGCTTTCTTT CASSWDKGEAFF - TRBV7-9 - TRBJ1-1
TGCGCCAGCAGCGGTTCGGGGGGCTGGATGGGGACTGAAGCTTTCTTT CASSGSGGWMGTEAFF - TRBV5-1 - TRBJ1-1
TGTGCCAGCAGCCGGGGGACAGGGGTCTCCTACGAGCAGTACTTC CASSRGTGVSYEQYF TRBD1 TRBV7-8 - TRBJ2-7
TGTGCCAGCAGGTTGGGGGGGGCTGGGACTGAAGCTTTCTTT CASRLGGAGTEAFF - TRBV25-1 - TRBJ1-1
TGTGCCAGCAGTCGACAGGGGGCTTCTAGCGGGGCCTACAATGAGCAGTTCTTC CASSRQGASSGAYNEQFF - TRBV6-6 - TRBJ2-1
TGTGCCACCAGCAGAGATCCCCTTGGACAGGCCTTGGTTAGTGAAAAACTGTTTTTT CATSRDPLGQALVSEKLFF TRBD1 TRBV15 - TRBJ1-4
TGCGCCAGCAGGCAGACAGGGGACACTGAAGCTTTCTTT CASRQTGDTEAFF TRBD1 TRBV5-1 few TRBJ1-1
TGTGCCAGCAGCTTAGCGCAAGGGGGCTTTGAAAAACTGTTTTTT CASSLAQGGFEKLFF TRBD1 TRBV7-9 - TRBJ1-4
TGTGCCAGCTCACCTTTGTTTAGCTTAAAGAACACCGGGGAGCTGTTTTTT CASSPLFSLKNTGELFF - TRBV18 - TRBJ2-2
TGCGCCAGCAGCCAACTAGCGCGGGAGACCCAGTACTTC CASSQLARETQYF - TRBV4-1 - TRBJ2-5
TGTGCCAGCAGCCGGGGACTAGCGGGGGCCTACGAGCAGTACTTC CASSRGLAGAYEQYF TRBD2 TRBV7-2 - TRBJ2-7
TGTGCCAGCAGTTTAACCACAGGCCGTCAGCCCCAGCATTTT CASSLTTGRQPQHF - TRBV28 - TRBJ1-5